These 26 T cell receptor beta chains came from one sample sequenced in a study of T cells in Graves' hyperthyroidism and ophthalmopathy. Regions amplified from RNA transcripts were the TCR beta CDR3 regions. RT-PCR in the first round (using the HTBI primer set) targeted the TCR CDR3. TCRdb independently ran MiXCR on the multiplex PCR reads; one entry per CDR3 protein. The data show about 210,000 distinct CDR3 sequences, with under 20% seen just once and around 50% held by the top ten. Sequences were obtained from blood. The receptors come from a man in his forties or fifties with Graves' hyperthyroidism.

The CDR3 region has the DNA TGTGCCAGCAGCCGCCCGGCTAGCGGGACAAACAATGAGCAGTTCTTC. The encoded protein is CASSRPASGTNNEQFF. V usage is TRBV28 and J usage is TRBJ2-1, with 9 nucleotides matching TRBD2. After removal of 6 bases from V and 5 bases from J, the junction contained 11 bases not matched to a gene. CDR1 and CDR2 from the germline V gene are MDHEN and SYDVKM. This CDR3 has 16 amino acids.

In this sample, this clonotype turned up many times. The chain has TRBV5-1 and TRBJ2-1, with D uncertain. Germline CDR1 reads SGHRS; CDR2 reads YFSETQ. The germline V and J ends were trimmed by 0 bases and 1 base, with 5 bases remaining between them. The CDR3 runs 14 residues. CDR3 loop: CASSLGNSYNEQFF. In DNA form, the CDR3 reads TGCGCCAGCAGCTTGGGGAATTCCTACAATGAGCAGTTCTTC.

This clonotype was detected ten times or more. The chain employs TRBV6-2 or TRBV6-3 and TRBJ2-7; unclear D gene. The germline V and J ends were trimmed by 2 bases and 4 bases, with 6 bases remaining between them. This CDR3 has 12 residues. CDR1 is MNHEY and CDR2 is SVGEGT in the germline V gene. As DNA, the CDR3 is TGTGCCAGCAGTTACCCTACTTACGAGCAGTACTTC. It codes for CASSYPTYEQYF.

V and J are TRBV5-1 and TRBJ1-4, with D possibly being TRBD1 (5 bases). This CDR3 has 16 residues. Trimming cost V 0 bases and J 6 bases, with 15 bases left between them. Germline CDR1 SGHRS, CDR2 YFSETQ. CDR3 nucleotide sequence: TGCGCCAGCAGCTTGGGGCCCCAGGGTACGGATGAAAAACTGTTTTTT. Its translation: CASSLGPQGTDEKLFF. Together with reference TRBV5-1 and TRBJ1-4, the CDR3 gives the full variable domain: KAGVTQTPRYLIKTRGQQVTLSCSPISGHRSVSWYQQTPGQGLQFLFEYFSETQRNKGNFPGRFSGRQFSNSRSEMNVSTLELGDSALYLCASSLGPQGTDEKLFFGSGTQLSVL.

This clonotype was detected many times. The chain joins TRBV2 to TRBJ2-1; 7 nucleotides agree with TRBD2. Unmatched junction bases numbered 11, after V lost 4 bases and J lost 5 bases. The germline V gene encodes CDR1 SNHLY and CDR2 FYNNEI. The CDR3 is 16 amino acids. CDR3 amino acids: CASSGLAVTLNNEQFF. CDR3 coding DNA: TGTGCCAGCAGTGGGCTAGCGGTCACCCTAAACAATGAGCAGTTCTTC.

The V call is TRBV14, the J call TRBJ2-1; TRBD2 agrees at 8 bases. The junction had 4 bases not matched to a gene; V was cut back by 3 bases and J by 3 bases. Germline CDR1 is SGHDN and CDR2 is FVKESK. This CDR3 region has 15 residues. CDR3 residues: CASSHREGLYNEQFF. As DNA, the CDR3 is TGTGCCAGCAGCCATCGGGAGGGGCTCTACAATGAGCAGTTCTTC.

The chain links TRBV11-3 to TRBJ2-6; D might be TRBD2 (6 bases). V was clipped by 7 bases and J by 1 base, with 8 bases between them. This CDR3 comprises 14 residues. Germline V lookup: CDR1 SGHNT, CDR2 YENEEA. CDR3 sequence reads: CASTEGSGANVLTF. The DNA for the CDR3 is TGTGCCAGCACGGAGGGGTCTGGGGCCAACGTCCTGACTTTC.

The chain joins TRBV20-1 to TRBJ2-3, with TRBD2 matching over 10 bases. Germline CDR1 DFQATT, CDR2 SNEGSKA (reference sequence). V lost 3 bases to trimming and J lost 2 bases; unmatched junction nucleotides: 8. The CDR3 covers 16 residues. The CDR3 region has the DNA TGCAGTGCTAGTTCTAGCGGGAGACCAAACACAGATACGCAGTATTTT. This sequence encodes CSASSSGRPNTDTQYF.

The table lists this clonotype with many counts. CDR3 in amino acids: CASMSGLRTDTQYF. The CDR3 nucleotides are TGTGCCAGCATGAGTGGACTTCGCACAGATACGCAGTATTTT. V usage is TRBV27 and J usage is TRBJ2-3, with a possible D match to TRBD2 (5 bases). Trimming took 7 bases from V and 1 from J, leaving 12 bases between them. This CDR3 region has 14 residues. Germline V lookup: CDR1 MNHEY, CDR2 SMNVEV (reference sequence).

This clonotype was counted ten times or more. The chain has TRBV4-2 and TRBJ1-1, with D unresolved. Looked up from germline, CDR1 is LGHNA and CDR2 is YNFKEQ. The CDR3 has 14 amino acids. The V and J ends lost 0 bases and 1 base respectively, with 6 bases between them. The CDR3 sequence: CASSQETANTEAFF. The CDR3 coding sequence is TGTGCCAGCAGCCAAGAGACTGCGAACACTGAAGCTTTCTTT.

J is TRBJ1-5 and V is TRBV6-1; TRBD1 might be the D (6 bases). Trimming left V 5 bases short and J 2 bases short, with 10 bases between. The CDR3 consists of 14 residues. CDR1 is MNHNS and CDR2 is SASEGT in the germline V gene. The CDR3 protein is CASSSYRGNQPQHF. The CDR3 DNA reads TGTGCCAGCAGTTCCTACAGGGGCAATCAGCCCCAGCATTTT.

This clonotype was observed a few times. The chain recombines TRBV6-1 with TRBJ1-6, with D maybe TRBD1 (5 bases). The ends were cut back, 5 bases at V and 13 bases at J, with 18 bases in the middle. The CDR3 spans 14 residues. Germline CDR1 reads MNHNS; CDR2 reads SASEGT. The chain's CDR3 is CASSRGEQAFPLHF. The CDR3 nucleotides are TGTGCCAGCAGTAGGGGTGAACAGGCGTTCCCCCTCCACTTT.

This clonotype was observed a few times. A much larger clone is a single base away; this may be a read error. The V gene is TRBV28, the J gene TRBJ1-5; no clear D gene. CDR1 MDHEN and CDR2 SYDVKM come from the germline V gene. CDR3 length: 17 amino acids. The CDR3 DNA follows: TGTGCCGGCAGTTTTTTTTCCGTGACAAGGAGCAATCAGCCCCAGCATTTT. It encodes CAGSFFSVTRSNQPQHF.

This clonotype was recorded many times. DNA for the CDR3: TGTGCCAGCAGCCAGGGGGGCCAAGAGACCGCCCAGTACTTC. It translates to CASSQGGQETAQYF. The chain is built from TRBV3-1 and TRBJ2-5; D tentatively reads TRBD1 or TRBD2 (6 bases each). This CDR3 has 14 amino acids. Germline CDR1 reads LGHDT; CDR2 reads YNNKEL (reference sequence). The V and J ends lost 3 bases and 9 bases respectively, with 17 bases between them.

This clonotype was observed a handful of times. The chain employs TRBV19 and TRBJ1-5; D perhaps matches TRBD1 (5 bases). This CDR3 has 15 amino acids. V dropped 3 bases and J dropped 6 bases, with 15 bases sitting between them. The germline V gene encodes CDR1 LNHDA and CDR2 SQIVND (reference sequence). This CDR3 is CASSMMTVGGQPQHF. The CDR3 DNA is TGTGCCAGTAGTATGATGACAGTGGGGGGTCAGCCCCAGCATTTT.

The chain combines TRBV27 with TRBJ2-5; possibly TRBD1 for D (6 bases). This CDR3 spans 15 amino acids. The V end was cut by 4 bases, the J end by 2 bases, with 14 bases between. Germline CDR1 reads MNHEY; CDR2 reads SMNVEV (reference sequence). CDR3 nucleotide sequence: TGTGCCAGCAGTTCAGACAGGCGGCGGCAAGAGACCCAGTACTTC. It codes for CASSSDRRRQETQYF.

The genes are TRBV10-3 and TRBJ2-4; 8 bases agree with TRBD2. Looked up from germline, CDR1 is ENHRY and CDR2 is SYGVKD. The V gene end was trimmed by 10 bases and the J gene end by 0 bases; junction bases not matched to a gene: 14. This CDR3 region has 17 residues. The CDR3 DNA reads as TGTGCCAGCAGCCGTACCGGGGGGGGACTAGCCAAAAACATTCAGTACTTC. It specifies CASSRTGGGLAKNIQYF.

This clonotype was detected once. This may arise from a read error, as a much more abundant clone is one base away. This is likely a read error, given that the CDR3 carries no conserved phenylalanine or tryptophan at its end. The V call is TRBV6-1, the J call TRBJ1-1; unclear D gene. The CDR3 sequence is 13 residues long. CDR1 and CDR2 from the germline V gene are MNHNS and SASEGT. The V gene lost 8 bases and the J gene lost 0 bases, with 10 bases spanning the gap. The CDR3 bases are TGTGCCAGCTTGCGCCAGTTGAACACTGAAGCTTTCTTA. It specifies CASLRQLNTEAFL.

This clonotype was counted only a few times. This chain uses TRBV20-1 with TRBJ1-6, with 8 bases aligning to TRBD1. V lost 6 bases to trimming and J lost 8 bases; unmatched junction nucleotides: 12. The germline gives CDR1 DFQATT, CDR2 SNEGSKA (reference sequence). This CDR3 has 15 amino acids. The CDR3 DNA sequence: TGCAGTGCGACCCCGGGACAGGCTGGAGATTCACCCCTCCACTTT. Its protein product is CSATPGQAGDSPLHF.

The rearrangement uses TRBV5-1 and TRBJ2-1; D is uncertain. Deletions cut 5 bases from V and 7 bases from J, with 7 bases between. From germline, CDR1 is SGHRS and CDR2 YFSETQ. The CDR3 is 11 amino acids. The CDR3, as DNA: TGCGCCAGCAGGTCTACTAATGAGCAGTTCTTC. This translates into CASRSTNEQFF.

This clonotype has a count of ten or more. The CDR3 sequence is CASSLGPGREQYF. The CDR3 nucleotides are TGTGCCAGCAGCTTAGGCCCGGGGCGCGAGCAGTACTTC. The chain combines TRBV11-3 with TRBJ2-7; the D call may be TRBD1 or TRBD2 (5 bases each). V shed 1 base and J shed 6 bases, with 10 bases lying between them. The germline V gene encodes CDR1 SGHNT and CDR2 YENEEA. This CDR3 is 13 amino acids long.

This clonotype was counted at least ten times. The chain carries TRBV2 and TRBJ2-2, with TRBD2 matching 8 bases. The CDR3 contains 15 residues. The V and J ends lost 2 bases and 1 base, in that order; junction bases with no gene match: 0. The V gene's germline CDR1 is SNHLY and CDR2 FYNNEI. This CDR3 is CASSESGGNTGELFF. The CDR3 DNA follows: TGTGCCAGCAGTGAAAGCGGGGGGAACACCGGGGAGCTGTTTTTT.

The V gene is TRBV6-1, the J gene TRBJ1-5; 7 nucleotides line up with TRBD1. This CDR3 region has 18 residues. V lost 5 bases, J lost 0 bases, and 13 bases stayed unmatched. CDR1 is MNHNS, CDR2 SASEGT, per germline. CDR3 protein: CASSSTGSHTYSNQPQHF. CDR3 bases: TGTGCCAGCAGTTCGACAGGGTCCCATACGTATAGCAATCAGCCCCAGCATTTT.

This clonotype has a handful of counts. V is TRBV6-5 and J is TRBJ2-3; a weak D match, TRBD2 (6 bases). CDR1 and CDR2 from the germline V gene are MNHEY and SVGAGI. The CDR3 is made up of 16 amino acids. V was cut by 0 bases and J by 3 bases, with 13 bases left in between. CDR3 residues: CASSYSRLALTDTQYF. CDR3 bases: TGTGCCAGCAGTTACTCTCGCCTAGCGTTAACAGATACGCAGTATTTT.

To note about this clonotype: This may stem from a read error, because a much larger clone lies one nucleotide away. DNA for the CDR3: TGTGCCAGCAGCTTAGCGTCAGGTAGCGATCAGCCCCAGCATTTT. Translation: CASSLASGSDQPQHF. The chain couples TRBV7-2 to TRBJ1-5; D unresolved. CDR1 and CDR2 (germline): SGHTA, FQGNSA. This CDR3 has 15 residues.

This clonotype turned up a few times. The rearrangement links TRBV20-1 to TRBJ1-2; D remains ambiguous. V lost 0 bases to trimming and J lost 8 bases, with 7 bases between them. This CDR3 spans 11 amino acids. Germline lookup yields CDR1 DFQATT and CDR2 SNEGSKA (reference sequence). The CDR3 region is CSAREQGGYTF. For the CDR3, the DNA is TGCAGTGCTAGAGAACAAGGGGGCTACACCTTC.